The following is a T cell receptor beta chain sequence with its context. This entry is derived from a study of PD-L1 blockade in urothelial cancer. At the level of the study: Treatment start was followed by blood analysis at 3 weeks (second dose) and again at 6 weeks.

Measured with immunoSEQ multiplex PCR; TCRdb has only the in-frame clones, and not every one. This sample yields tens of thousands of clones, of which 83% are seen a single time; 15% to 20% belongs to the top ten. This sample comprised PBMCs, obtained around atezolizumab (anti-PD-L1) treatment. This receptor was identified in a man aged 55 to 70 with urothelial cancer.

The CDR3 sequence is CASKKREKDTQYF. Here the CDR3 DNA reads TGTGCCAGTAAAAAGCGGGAGAAAGATACGCAGTATTTT. The chain is built from TRBV19 and TRBJ2-3; 8 nucleotides line up with TRBD2. Per the germline V gene, CDR1 is LNHDA and CDR2 is SQIVND (reference sequence). The trim removed 7 bases at V and 5 bases at J, leaving 5 bases unmatched. This CDR3 spans 13 amino acids.